Listed below are T cell receptor beta chains from one sample, sequenced in a study of T cells in Graves' hyperthyroidism and ophthalmopathy. TCRdb redid the calling of the multiplex PCR reads with MiXCR, one entry per CDR3 protein. This sample yields about 620,000 distinct CDR3 sequences, of which roughly 17% are seen a single time; approximately 3.9% belongs to the top ten. Sequenced material: blood. The receptor source for this set is a woman in her 30s with Graves' hyperthyroidism. Each CDR3 is given with its conserved first and last residue. The D gene is left open where the match is weak. Not all rows give a size; the values are once, few, many and, for expanded clones, a class.

TRBD1,few,TRBV6-4,TRBJ2-7,TGTGCCAGCAGCAATCTGGGACAGGGAGGTCCGCACGAGCAGTACTTC,CASSNLGQGGPHEQYF
.,few,TRBV5-1,TRBJ1-2,TGCGCCAGCAGCCCTGCCCGAGGGGGGAATGGCTACACCTTC,CASSPARGGNGYTF
.,few,TRBV11-2,TRBJ1-2,TGTGCCAGCAGCGGAGCCTTTGAGGGGGGCTACACCTTC,CASSGAFEGGYTF
.,many,TRBV2,TRBJ1-5,TGTGCCAGCAGTGAAGGGACCGCCGCGGCTCAGCCCCAGCATTTT,CASSEGTAAAQPQHF
.,many,TRBV20-1,TRBJ2-7,TGCAGTGCTAGTTCAGCGGGTAGCTCCTACGAGCAGTACTTC,CSASSAGSSYEQYF
TRBD1,.,TRBV11-3,TRBJ2-6,TGTGCCAGCAGCTTGTATACCGGGACAGGGGGGACTGGGGCCAACGTCCTGACTTTC,CASSLYTGTGGTGANVLTF
.,.,TRBV2,TRBJ1-2,TGTGCCAGCAGCTGGTCGAACTATGGCTACACCTTC,CASSWSNYGYTF
TRBD2,few,TRBV20-1,TRBJ2-2,TGCAGTGCTAGAAGCGGGGGGAACACCGGGGAGCTGTTTTTT,CSARSGGNTGELFF
TRBD1,.,TRBV6-1,TRBJ1-2,TGTGCCAGCAGTCGATCCGGGACAGGGCGCGGCTACACCTTC,CASSRSGTGRGYTF
.,many,TRBV6-6,TRBJ2-7,TGTGCCAGCAGTTACTCGGCTTTCAGGCCCCCCTACGAGCAGTACTTC,CASSYSAFRPPYEQYF
.,.,TRBV5-4,TRBJ1-1,TGTGCCAGCAGAGTTAGAGGATTTTTGAACACTGAAGCTTTCTTT,CASRVRGFLNTEAFF
.,many,TRBV3-1,TRBJ1-2,TGTGCCAGCAGCCAAGGCTCCCGCAGGGTCTATGGCTACACCTTC,CASSQGSRRVYGYTF
.,.,TRBV3-1,TRBJ2-3,TGTGCCAGCAGCCAAAACTCTCCTGCTAGCACAGATACGCAGTATTTT,CASSQNSPASTDTQYF
.,few,TRBV2,TRBJ2-1,TGTGCCAGCATGGTTGGGAGGCAGCAGTTCTTC,CASMVGRQQFF
.,.,TRBV7-9,TRBJ1-2,TGTGCCAGCAGCATTTCCGGGGCTGGCGGTGGCTACACCTTC,CASSISGAGGGYTF
TRBD1,many,TRBV28,TRBJ2-4,TGTGCCAGCAGTTTAACGTCTACAGGGGGAAAAAACATTCAGTACTTC,CASSLTSTGGKNIQYF
TRBD1,.,TRBV4-1,TRBJ1-6,TGCGCCAGCAGCCATGCCGGACAGGGGGGGAATTCACCCCTCCACTTT,CASSHAGQGGNSPLHF
.,few,TRBV5-1,TRBJ2-3,TGCGCCAGCAGCCAAGAGGACAGAAGCACAGATACGCAGTATTTT,CASSQEDRSTDTQYF
TRBD2,many,TRBV12-3/TRBV12-4,TRBJ2-3,TGTGCCAGCAGTCCCAGGACTAGCGGATTCACAGATACGCAGTATTTT,CASSPRTSGFTDTQYF
.,few,TRBV5-1,TRBJ2-3,TGCGCCGGCAGCTCCTCCGGACGAGCTACAGATACGCAGTATTTT,CAGSSSGRATDTQYF
.,.,TRBV20-1,TRBJ2-6,TGCAGTGTCACATCCCCTGGGGCCAACGTCCTGACTTTC,CSVTSPGANVLTF
TRBD1,.,TRBV6-1,TRBJ1-5,TGTGCCAGCAGTCTACGGACAGGGGATGATCAGCCCCAGCATTTT,CASSLRTGDDQPQHF
TRBD1,many,TRBV20-1,TRBJ2-3,TGCAGTGCTAGTACAGGGGGCACAGATACGCAGTATTTT,CSASTGGTDTQYF
TRBD2,many,TRBV12-3/TRBV12-4,TRBJ2-5,TGTGCCAGCAGTCGGCTAGCGGGAGTATACGAGACCCAGTACTTC,CASSRLAGVYETQYF
.,many,TRBV3-1,TRBJ1-1,TGTGCCAGCAGCCAAGATTCCACGTCAGGCAAAGCTTTCTTT,CASSQDSTSGKAFF
.,few,TRBV3-1,TRBJ1-6,TGTGCCAGCAGCCAAATGGGCTACATAGGCTCCTATAATTCACCCCTCCACTTT,CASSQMGYIGSYNSPLHF
.,many,TRBV28,TRBJ1-6,TGTGCCAGCAGTTTAGATACCTCACCCCTCCACTTT,CASSLDTSPLHF
TRBD1,.,TRBV5-6,TRBJ2-2,TGTGCCAGCAGCTTGAGGGGGCCTAACACCGGGGAGCTGTTTTTT,CASSLRGPNTGELFF
TRBD2,few,TRBV13,TRBJ2-7,TGTGCCAGCAGCCCCCACCCCAGGACTAGCGGAAGCTCCTACGAGCAGTACTTC,CASSPHPRTSGSSYEQYF
TRBD1,few,TRBV18,TRBJ1-3,TGTGCCAGCTCACCCGGGACAGGGTTCAACTCTGGAAACACCATATATTTT,CASSPGTGFNSGNTIYF
TRBD1,.,TRBV12-3/TRBV12-4,TRBJ1-4,TGTGCCAGCAGGGAGGACAGGGGAGGTGAAAAACTGTTTTTT,CASREDRGGEKLFF
.,few,TRBV19,TRBJ1-5,TGTGCCAGTTCATGGGGACAAGGGTCTCCCAAGGGGCGAAATCAGCCCCAGCATTTT,CASSWGQGSPKGRNQPQHF
TRBD1,many,TRBV12-3/TRBV12-4,TRBJ2-2,TGTGCCAGCAGTTTAACAGGGGGCACCGGGGAGCTGTTTTTT,CASSLTGGTGELFF
.,.,TRBV6-1,TRBJ1-4,TGTGCCAGCACCGCGAGGACGTCGGAAGTTGAAAAACTGTTTTTT,CASTARTSEVEKLFF
.,few,TRBV4-1,TRBJ2-5,TGCGCCAGCAGTCAGGGGGCGGGAGAAGAGACCCAGTACTTC,CASSQGAGEETQYF
.,many,TRBV10-3,TRBJ1-1,TGTGCCATCAGTGAGTCGCACGATTCAACTGAAGCTTTCTTT,CAISESHDSTEAFF
.,few,TRBV14,TRBJ2-3,TGTGCCAGCAGCCAAGGGTCCGTTAGCACAGATACGCAGTATTTT,CASSQGSVSTDTQYF
TRBD2,many,TRBV7-9,TRBJ2-1,TGTGCCAGCGACCCTAGCGGGAGGAACAATGAGCAGTTCTTC,CASDPSGRNNEQFF
.,many,TRBV5-6,TRBJ2-7,TGTGCCAGCAGCGGGACGACAACCTACGAGCAGTACTTC,CASSGTTTYEQYF
TRBD1,few,TRBV28,TRBJ1-2,TGTGCCAGCAGGAGCCCGGGACAGGGTGGAAGGAACTATGGCTACACCTTC,CASRSPGQGGRNYGYTF
TRBD2,.,TRBV29-1,TRBJ2-3,TGCAGCGTGTCCGGACTAGCGGGAGGGCCCGCAGATACGCAGTATTTT,CSVSGLAGGPADTQYF
TRBD1,.,TRBV27,TRBJ1-6,TGTGCCAGCAGTTTATCAAGGACAGGGATACCCCTCCACTTT,CASSLSRTGIPLHF
.,many,TRBV7-2,TRBJ2-3,TGTGCCAGCAGCTTAGAGCCTCCCCCAGATACGCAGTATTTT,CASSLEPPPDTQYF
.,.,TRBV24-1,TRBJ2-5,TGTGCCACCAGTGATTCCGGGACAAATCAAGAGACCCAGTACTTC,CATSDSGTNQETQYF
TRBD1,.,TRBV7-9,TRBJ2-5,TGTGCCAGCAGCTTTACAGGGGGCGGTTTGGAGACCCAGTACTTC,CASSFTGGGLETQYF
.,few,TRBV27,TRBJ2-7,TGTGCCAGCAAGGGCAGGGTTTGGGGAAGCTCCTACGAGCAGTACTTC,CASKGRVWGSSYEQYF
.,many,TRBV6-1,TRBJ2-7,TGTGCCAGCATCTCGGACAGTTTCTACGAGCAGTACTTC,CASISDSFYEQYF
.,many,TRBV28,TRBJ2-3,TGTGCCAGCAGTTTAAATGTCGAGAGGACAAGCACAGATACGCAGTATTTT,CASSLNVERTSTDTQYF
.,.,TRBV12-3/TRBV12-4,TRBJ2-1,TGTGCCAGCAGTATCGTACGGGTCGATGAGCAGTTCTTC,CASSIVRVDEQFF
.,many,TRBV18,TRBJ1-4,TGTGCCAGCTCACCATACGCTGCAAAGAATGAAAAACTGTTTTTT,CASSPYAAKNEKLFF
TRBD1,many,TRBV12-3/TRBV12-4,TRBJ1-2,TGTGCCAGCAGTTTGACAGGGGGCTATGGCTACACCTTC,CASSLTGGYGYTF
.,.,TRBV20-1,TRBJ2-5,TGCAGTGCTAGAACACAGGGGAGGTCATCGAGGGAGACCCAGTACTTC,CSARTQGRSSRETQYF
.,.,TRBV7-9,TRBJ1-1,TGTGCCAGCAGCCCCGGAAGGGAGCTTCTAAACACTGAAGCTTTCTTT,CASSPGRELLNTEAFF
TRBD1,.,TRBV7-9,TRBJ2-4,TGTGCCAGCAGCCCCGGAGGGACAGGTGGAAACATTCAGTACTTC,CASSPGGTGGNIQYF
TRBD1,many,TRBV24-1,TRBJ2-6,TGTGCCACCAGTGATACCGGGACAGGGTACTCTGGGGCCAACGTCCTGACTTTC,CATSDTGTGYSGANVLTF